Sequencing of this T cell receptor (beta chain) was carried out in a study of T-cell memory formation after mild COVID-19. Whole-study context: Clusters of TCRs were largely donor specific. Overall study results and limits: Nothing showed for sure that second-wave clones peaking on day 37 were SARS-CoV-2 specific. Clones contracting day 15 to 85 were balanced CD4/CD8; later expanders leaned CD4+. The pre-infection memory compartment contained some responding clones, suggesting cross-reactive memory joined.

TCRdb fed the 5' RACE reads into MiXCR, producing one record per CDR3 protein. The sample records roughly 380,000 distinct CDR3 sequences, around 30% being singletons. Germline assignment: CDR1 LNHDA and CDR2 SQIVND (reference sequence). J was trimmed by 5 bases and V by 2 bases; bases with no gene match: 8. This CDR3 region has 15 residues. This clonotype has a handful of counts. What it binds is unknown. The sequence came from an adult woman who had mild COVID-19 (a few samples of this study predate the infection). Cell type and time point are not known. This sequence joins TRBV19 and TRBJ2-7, with 8 bases aligning to TRBD1. The sample taken for sequencing was PBMCs or a T cell subset sorted from them (not recorded which). The CDR3 nucleotides are TGTGCCAGTAGTATACTCGCCGGGACAGGTAACGAGCAGTACTTC. Protein product: CASSILAGTGNEQYF.